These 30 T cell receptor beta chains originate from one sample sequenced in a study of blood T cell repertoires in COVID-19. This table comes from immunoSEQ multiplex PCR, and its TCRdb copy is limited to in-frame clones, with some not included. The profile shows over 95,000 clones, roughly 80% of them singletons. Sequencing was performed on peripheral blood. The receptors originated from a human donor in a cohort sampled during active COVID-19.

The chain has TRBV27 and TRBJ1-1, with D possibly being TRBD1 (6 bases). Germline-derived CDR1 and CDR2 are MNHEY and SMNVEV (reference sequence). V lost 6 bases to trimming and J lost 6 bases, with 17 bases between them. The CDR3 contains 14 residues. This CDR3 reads CASRPHTGYAEAFF. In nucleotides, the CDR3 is TGTGCCAGCAGACCTCATACAGGGTATGCTGAAGCTTTCTTT.

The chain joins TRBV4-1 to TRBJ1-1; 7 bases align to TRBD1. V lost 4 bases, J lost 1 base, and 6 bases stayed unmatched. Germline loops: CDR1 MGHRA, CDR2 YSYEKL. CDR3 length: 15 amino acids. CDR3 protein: CASSLGRTGNTEAFF. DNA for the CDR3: TGCGCCAGCAGCCTCGGTAGGACAGGGAACACTGAAGCTTTCTTT.

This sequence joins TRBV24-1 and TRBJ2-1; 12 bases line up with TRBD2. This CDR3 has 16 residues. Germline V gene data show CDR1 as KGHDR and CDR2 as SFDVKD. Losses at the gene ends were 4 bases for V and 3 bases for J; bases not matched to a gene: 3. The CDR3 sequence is CATSEPTSGSYNEQFF. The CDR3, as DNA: TGTGCCACCAGTGAACCGACTAGCGGGAGCTACAATGAGCAGTTCTTC.

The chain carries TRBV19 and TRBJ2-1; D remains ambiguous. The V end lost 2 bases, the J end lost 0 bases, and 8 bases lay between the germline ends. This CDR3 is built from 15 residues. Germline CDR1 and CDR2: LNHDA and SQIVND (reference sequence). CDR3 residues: CASSILQNSYNEQFF. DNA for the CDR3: TGTGCCAGTAGTATACTACAGAACTCCTACAATGAGCAGTTCTTC.

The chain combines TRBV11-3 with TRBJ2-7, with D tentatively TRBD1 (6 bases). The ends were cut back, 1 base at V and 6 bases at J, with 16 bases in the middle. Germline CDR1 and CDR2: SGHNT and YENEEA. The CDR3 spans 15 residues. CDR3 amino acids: CASSLVLGAIAEQYF. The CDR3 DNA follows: TGTGCCAGCAGCTTAGTTCTGGGGGCAATCGCCGAGCAGTACTTC.

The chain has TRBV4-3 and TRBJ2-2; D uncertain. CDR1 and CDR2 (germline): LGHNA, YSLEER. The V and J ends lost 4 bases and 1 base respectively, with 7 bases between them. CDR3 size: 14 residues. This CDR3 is CASSRRMNTGELFF. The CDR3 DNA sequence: TGCGCCAGCAGCCGGAGAATGAACACCGGGGAGCTGTTTTTT.

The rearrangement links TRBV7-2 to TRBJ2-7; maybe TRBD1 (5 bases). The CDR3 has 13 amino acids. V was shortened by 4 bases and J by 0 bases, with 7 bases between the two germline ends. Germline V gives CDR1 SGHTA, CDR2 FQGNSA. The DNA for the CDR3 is TGTGCCAGCAGCTCGACAGTCTCCTACGAGCAGTACTTC. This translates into CASSSTVSYEQYF.

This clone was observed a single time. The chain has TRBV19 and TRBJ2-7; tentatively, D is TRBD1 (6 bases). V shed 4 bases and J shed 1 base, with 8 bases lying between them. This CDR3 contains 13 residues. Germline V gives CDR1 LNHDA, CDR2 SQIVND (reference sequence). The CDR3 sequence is CASSTGQSYEQYF. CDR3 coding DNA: TGTGCCAGTAGTACCGGACAGTCCTACGAGCAGTACTTC. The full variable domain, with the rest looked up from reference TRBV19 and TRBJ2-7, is DGGITQSPKYLFRKEGQNVTLSCEQNLNHDAMYWYRQDPGQGLRLIYYSQIVNDFQKGDIAEGYSVSREKKESFPLTVTSAQKNPTAFYLCASSTGQSYEQYFGPGTRLTVT.

The CDR3 here is CSATLGYGYTF. CDR3 sequence (DNA): TGCAGTGCTACTCTCGGTTATGGCTACACCTTC. The V call is TRBV20-1, the J call TRBJ1-2; D is uncertain. Trimming removed 4 bases from V and 5 bases from J, with 8 bases in between. CDR1 is DFQATT, CDR2 SNEGSKA, per germline (reference sequence). The CDR3 extends over 11 amino acids.

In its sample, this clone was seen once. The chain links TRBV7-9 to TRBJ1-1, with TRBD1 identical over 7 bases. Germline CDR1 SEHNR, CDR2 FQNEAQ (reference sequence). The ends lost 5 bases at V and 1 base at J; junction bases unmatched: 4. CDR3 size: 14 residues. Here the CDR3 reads CASSPRTGNTEAFF. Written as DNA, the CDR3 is TGTGCCAGCAGCCCGCGGACAGGGAACACTGAAGCTTTCTTT.

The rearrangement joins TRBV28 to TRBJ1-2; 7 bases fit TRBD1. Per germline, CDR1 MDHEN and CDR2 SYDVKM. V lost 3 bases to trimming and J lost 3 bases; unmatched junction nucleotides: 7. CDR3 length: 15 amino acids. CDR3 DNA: TGTGCCAGCAGTTTTAGAAGGACAGGAGACTATGGCTACACCTTC. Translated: CASSFRRTGDYGYTF.

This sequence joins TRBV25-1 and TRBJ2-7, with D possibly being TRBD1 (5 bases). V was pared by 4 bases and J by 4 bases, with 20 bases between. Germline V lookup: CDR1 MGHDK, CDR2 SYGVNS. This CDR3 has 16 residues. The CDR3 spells CASSGFGRVTGYEQYF. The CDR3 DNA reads TGTGCCAGCAGTGGGTTTGGCAGGGTAACCGGGTACGAGCAGTACTTC.

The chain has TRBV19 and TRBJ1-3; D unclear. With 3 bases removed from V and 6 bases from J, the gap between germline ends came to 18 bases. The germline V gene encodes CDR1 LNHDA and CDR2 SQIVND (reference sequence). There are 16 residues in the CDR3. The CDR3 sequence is CASSMRPPGHVNTIYF. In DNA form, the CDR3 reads TGTGCCAGTAGTATGCGTCCTCCAGGCCACGTAAACACCATATATTTT.

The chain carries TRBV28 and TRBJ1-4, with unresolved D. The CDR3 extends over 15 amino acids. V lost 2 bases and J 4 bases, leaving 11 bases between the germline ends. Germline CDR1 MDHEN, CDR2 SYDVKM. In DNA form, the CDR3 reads TGTGCCAGCAGTTTAGGGCAGACCTTTAATGAAAAACTGTTTTTT. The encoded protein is CASSLGQTFNEKLFF.

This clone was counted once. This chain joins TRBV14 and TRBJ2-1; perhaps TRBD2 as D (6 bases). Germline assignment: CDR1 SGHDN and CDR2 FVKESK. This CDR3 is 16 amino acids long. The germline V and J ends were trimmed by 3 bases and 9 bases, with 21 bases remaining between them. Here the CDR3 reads CASSHGDWGVVGEQFF. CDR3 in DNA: TGTGCCAGCAGCCACGGCGACTGGGGGGTGGTAGGTGAGCAGTTCTTC.

The CDR3 protein is CSASYAHEQYF. Here the CDR3 DNA reads TGCAGTGCTAGCTATGCCCACGAGCAGTACTTC. The chain joins TRBV20-1 to TRBJ2-7; no clear D gene. With 3 bases removed from V and 5 bases from J, the gap between germline ends came to 8 bases. The CDR3 spans 11 residues. Germline CDR1 reads DFQATT; CDR2 reads SNEGSKA (reference sequence).

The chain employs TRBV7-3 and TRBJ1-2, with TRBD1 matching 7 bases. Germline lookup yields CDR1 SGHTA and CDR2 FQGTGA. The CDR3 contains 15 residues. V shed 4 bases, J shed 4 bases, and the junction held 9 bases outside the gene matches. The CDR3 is CASSSTGTEFYGYTF. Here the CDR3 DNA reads TGTGCCAGCAGCTCAACCGGGACAGAGTTCTATGGCTACACCTTC.

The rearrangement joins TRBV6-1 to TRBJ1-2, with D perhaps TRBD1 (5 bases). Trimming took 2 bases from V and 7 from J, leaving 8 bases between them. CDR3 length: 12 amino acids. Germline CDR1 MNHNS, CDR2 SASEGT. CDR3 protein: CASSESGFGYTF. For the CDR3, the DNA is TGTGCCAGCAGTGAATCAGGGTTTGGCTACACCTTC.

The CDR3 spells CSVDQGTHRGAFF. Written as DNA, the CDR3 is TGCAGCGTTGACCAGGGGACCCATCGGGGAGCTTTCTTT. The chain joins TRBV29-1 to TRBJ1-1; D perhaps matches TRBD1 (6 bases). Trimming cost V 3 bases and J 10 bases, with 18 bases left between them. This CDR3 is built from 13 residues. The germline CDR1 and CDR2 sequences are SQVTM and ANQGSEA.

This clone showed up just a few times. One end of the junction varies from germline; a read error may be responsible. In DNA form, the CDR3 reads TGTGCTAGCAGCTCCGGACAGGGGGCTTGGGAGACCCAGTACTTC. Its protein product is CASSSGQGAWETQYF. This sequence joins TRBV7-7 and TRBJ2-5; TRBD1 agrees at 11 bases. This CDR3 comprises 15 residues. The germline V gene encodes CDR1 SSHAT and CDR2 FNYEAQ (reference sequence).

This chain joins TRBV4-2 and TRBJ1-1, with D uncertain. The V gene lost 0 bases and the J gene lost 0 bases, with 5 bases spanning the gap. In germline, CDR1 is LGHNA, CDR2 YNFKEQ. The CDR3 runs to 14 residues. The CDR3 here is CASSQDPVNTEAFF. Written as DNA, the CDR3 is TGTGCCAGCAGCCAAGATCCGGTGAACACTGAAGCTTTCTTT.

The CDR3 sequence is CASSYFGQGLSYEQYF. CDR3 bases: TGTGCCAGCAGTTACTTCGGACAGGGTCTCTCCTACGAGCAGTACTTC. J is TRBJ2-7 and V is TRBV6-2 or TRBV6-3; 8 nucleotides agree with TRBD1. Germline loops: CDR1 MNHEY, CDR2 SVGEGT. With 1 base clipped from V and 0 bases from J, the junction kept 5 bases outside the gene matches. The CDR3 has 16 residues.

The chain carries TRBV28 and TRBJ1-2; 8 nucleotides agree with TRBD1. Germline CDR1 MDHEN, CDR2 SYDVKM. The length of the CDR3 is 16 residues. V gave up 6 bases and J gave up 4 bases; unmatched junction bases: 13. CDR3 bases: TGTGCCAGCAGCAGATTAGGACAGGGTTTGGGCTATGGCTACACCTTC. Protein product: CASSRLGQGLGYGYTF.

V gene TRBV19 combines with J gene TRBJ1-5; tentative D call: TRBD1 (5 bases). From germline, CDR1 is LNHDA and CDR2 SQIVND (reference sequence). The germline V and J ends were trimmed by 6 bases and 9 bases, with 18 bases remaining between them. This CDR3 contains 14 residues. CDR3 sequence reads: CASSSGGTAGPQHF. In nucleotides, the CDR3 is TGTGCCAGTAGCTCGGGGGGGACCGCCGGGCCCCAGCATTTT.

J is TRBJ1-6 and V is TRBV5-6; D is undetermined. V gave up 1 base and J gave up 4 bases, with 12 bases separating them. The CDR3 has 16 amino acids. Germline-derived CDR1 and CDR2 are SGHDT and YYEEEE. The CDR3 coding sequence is TGTGCCAGCAGCTTGTCTAGCAGCGATTATAATTCACCCCTCCACTTT. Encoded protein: CASSLSSSDYNSPLHF.

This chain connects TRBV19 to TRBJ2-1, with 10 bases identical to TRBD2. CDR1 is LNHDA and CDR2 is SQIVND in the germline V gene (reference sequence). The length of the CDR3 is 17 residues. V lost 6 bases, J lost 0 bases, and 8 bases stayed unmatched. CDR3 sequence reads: CASRGGTSVSSYNEQFF. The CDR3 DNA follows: TGTGCCAGTAGGGGTGGGACTAGCGTTAGCTCCTACAATGAGCAGTTCTTC. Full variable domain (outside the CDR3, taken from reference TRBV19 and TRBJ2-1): DGGITQSPKYLFRKEGQNVTLSCEQNLNHDAMYWYRQDPGQGLRLIYYSQIVNDFQKGDIAEGYSVSREKKESFPLTVTSAQKNPTAFYLCASRGGTSVSSYNEQFFGPGTRLTVL.

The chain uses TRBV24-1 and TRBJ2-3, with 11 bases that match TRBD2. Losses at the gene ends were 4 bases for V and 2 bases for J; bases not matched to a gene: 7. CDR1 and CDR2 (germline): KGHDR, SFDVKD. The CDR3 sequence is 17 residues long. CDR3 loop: CATSDPKTSGITDTQYF. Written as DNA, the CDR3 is TGTGCCACCAGTGACCCTAAGACTAGCGGGATCACAGATACGCAGTATTTT.

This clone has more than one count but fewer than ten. DNA of the CDR3: TGCGCCAGCAGCTTGGCGGGGTCCGATGGCGGCTACACCTTC. It is translated as CASSLAGSDGGYTF. V gene TRBV5-1 combines with J gene TRBJ1-2; unclear D gene. The ends were cut back, 0 bases at V and 8 bases at J, with 14 bases in the middle. The CDR3 has 14 residues. CDR1 is SGHRS and CDR2 is YFSETQ in the germline V gene.

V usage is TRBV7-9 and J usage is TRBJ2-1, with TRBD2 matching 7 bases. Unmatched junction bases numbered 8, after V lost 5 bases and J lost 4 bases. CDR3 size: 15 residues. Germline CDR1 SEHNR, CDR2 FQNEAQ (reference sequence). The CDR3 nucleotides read TGTGCCAGCAGCACCACTGGCGGGGGTTACAATGAGCAGTTCTTC. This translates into CASSTTGGGYNEQFF. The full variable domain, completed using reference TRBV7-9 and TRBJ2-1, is DTGVSQNPRHKITKRGQNVTFRCDPISEHNRLYWYRQTLGQGPEFLTYFQNEAQLEKSRLLSDRFSAERPKGSFSTLEIQRTEQGDSAMYLCASSTTGGGYNEQFFGPGTRLTVL.

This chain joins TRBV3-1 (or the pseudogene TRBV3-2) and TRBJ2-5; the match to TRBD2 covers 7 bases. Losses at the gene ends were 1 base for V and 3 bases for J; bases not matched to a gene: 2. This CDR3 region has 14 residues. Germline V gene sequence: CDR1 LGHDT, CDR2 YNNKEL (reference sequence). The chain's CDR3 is CASSQARGEETQYF. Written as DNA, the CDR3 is TGTGCCAGCAGCCAAGCTCGGGGGGAAGAGACCCAGTACTTC.